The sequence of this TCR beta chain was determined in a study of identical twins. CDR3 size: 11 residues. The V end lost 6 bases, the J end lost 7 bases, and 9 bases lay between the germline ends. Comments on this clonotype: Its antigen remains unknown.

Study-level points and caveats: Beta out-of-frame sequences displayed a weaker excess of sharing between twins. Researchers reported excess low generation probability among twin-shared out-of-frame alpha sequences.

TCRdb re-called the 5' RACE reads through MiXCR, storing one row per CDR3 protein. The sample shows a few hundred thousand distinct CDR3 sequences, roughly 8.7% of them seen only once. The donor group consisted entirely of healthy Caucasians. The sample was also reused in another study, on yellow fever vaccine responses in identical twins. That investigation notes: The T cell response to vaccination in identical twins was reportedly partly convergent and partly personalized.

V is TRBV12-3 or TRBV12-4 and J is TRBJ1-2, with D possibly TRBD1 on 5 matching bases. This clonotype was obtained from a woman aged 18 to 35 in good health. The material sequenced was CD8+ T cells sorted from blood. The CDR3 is CASRVGGGYTF. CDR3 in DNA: TGTGCCAGCAGAGTGGGGGGTGGCTACACCTTC.